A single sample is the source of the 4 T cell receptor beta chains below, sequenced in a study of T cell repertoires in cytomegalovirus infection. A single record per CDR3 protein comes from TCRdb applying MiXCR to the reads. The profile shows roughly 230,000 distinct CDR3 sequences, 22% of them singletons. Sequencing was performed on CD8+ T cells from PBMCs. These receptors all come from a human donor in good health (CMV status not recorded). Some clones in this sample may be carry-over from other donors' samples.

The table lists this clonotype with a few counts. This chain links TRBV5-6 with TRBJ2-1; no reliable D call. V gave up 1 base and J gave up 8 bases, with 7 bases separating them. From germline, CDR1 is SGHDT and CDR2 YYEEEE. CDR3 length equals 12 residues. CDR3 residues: CASSLITYEQFF. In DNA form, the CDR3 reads TGTGCCAGCAGCTTGATAACTTATGAGCAGTTCTTC.

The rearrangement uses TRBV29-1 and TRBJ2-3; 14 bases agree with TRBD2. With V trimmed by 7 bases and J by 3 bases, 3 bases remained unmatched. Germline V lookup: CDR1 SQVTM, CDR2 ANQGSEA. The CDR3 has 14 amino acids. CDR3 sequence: CSAWTSGGTDTQYF. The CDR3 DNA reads TGCAGCGCTTGGACTAGCGGGGGGACAGATACGCAGTATTTT.

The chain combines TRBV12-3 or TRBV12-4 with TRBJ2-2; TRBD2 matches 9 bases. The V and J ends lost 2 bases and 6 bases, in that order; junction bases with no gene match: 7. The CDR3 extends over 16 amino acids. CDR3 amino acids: CASSLSGGGVAGELFF. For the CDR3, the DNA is TGTGCCAGCAGTTTATCTGGCGGGGGGGTGGCCGGGGAGCTGTTTTTT.

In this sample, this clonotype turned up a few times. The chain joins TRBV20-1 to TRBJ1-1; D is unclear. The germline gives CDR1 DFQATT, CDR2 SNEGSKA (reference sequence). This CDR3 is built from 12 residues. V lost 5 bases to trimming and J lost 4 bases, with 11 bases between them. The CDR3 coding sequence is TGCAGTGCTGACACCGTGGGCACTGAAGCTTTCTTT. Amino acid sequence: CSADTVGTEAFF.